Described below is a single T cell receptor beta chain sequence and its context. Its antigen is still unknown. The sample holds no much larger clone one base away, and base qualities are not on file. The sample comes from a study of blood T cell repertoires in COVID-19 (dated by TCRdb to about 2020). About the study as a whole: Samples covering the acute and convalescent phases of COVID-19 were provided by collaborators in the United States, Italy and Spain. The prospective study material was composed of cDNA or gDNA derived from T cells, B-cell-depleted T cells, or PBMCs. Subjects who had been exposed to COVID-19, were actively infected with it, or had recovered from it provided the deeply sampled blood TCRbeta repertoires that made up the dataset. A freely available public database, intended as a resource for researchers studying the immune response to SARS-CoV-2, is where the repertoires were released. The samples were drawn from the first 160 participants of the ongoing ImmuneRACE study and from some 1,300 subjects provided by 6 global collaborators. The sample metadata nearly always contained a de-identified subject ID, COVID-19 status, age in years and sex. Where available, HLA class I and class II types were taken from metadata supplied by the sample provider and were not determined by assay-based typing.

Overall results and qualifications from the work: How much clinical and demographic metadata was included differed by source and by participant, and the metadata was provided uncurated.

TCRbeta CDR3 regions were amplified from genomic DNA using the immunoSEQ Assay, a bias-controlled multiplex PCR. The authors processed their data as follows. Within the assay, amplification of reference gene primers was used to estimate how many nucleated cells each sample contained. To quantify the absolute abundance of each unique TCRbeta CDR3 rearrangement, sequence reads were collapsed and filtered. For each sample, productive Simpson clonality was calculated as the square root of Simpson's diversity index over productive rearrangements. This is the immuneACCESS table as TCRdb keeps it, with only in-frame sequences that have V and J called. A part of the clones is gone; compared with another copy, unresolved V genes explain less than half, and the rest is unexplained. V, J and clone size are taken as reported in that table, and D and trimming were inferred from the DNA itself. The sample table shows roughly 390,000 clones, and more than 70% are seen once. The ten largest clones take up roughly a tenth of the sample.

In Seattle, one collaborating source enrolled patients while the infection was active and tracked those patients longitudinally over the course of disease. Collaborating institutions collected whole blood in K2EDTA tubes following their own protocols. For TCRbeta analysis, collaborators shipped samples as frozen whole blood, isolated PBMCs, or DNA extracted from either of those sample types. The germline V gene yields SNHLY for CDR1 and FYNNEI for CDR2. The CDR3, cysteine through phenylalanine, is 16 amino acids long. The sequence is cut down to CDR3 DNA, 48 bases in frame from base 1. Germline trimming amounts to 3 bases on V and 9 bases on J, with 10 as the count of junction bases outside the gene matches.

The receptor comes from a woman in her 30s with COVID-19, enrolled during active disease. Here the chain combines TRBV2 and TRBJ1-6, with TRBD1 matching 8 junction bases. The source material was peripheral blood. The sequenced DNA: TGTGCCAGCAGTGATCAGGGGGCTGCTGTGGCTTCACCCCTCCACTTT. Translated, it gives CASSDQGAAVASPLHF.